Listed below are T cell receptor beta chains from one sample, sequenced in a study of T cells in Graves' hyperthyroidism and ophthalmopathy. Each CDR3 protein is one row after TCRdb ran MiXCR on the multiplex PCR reads. The sample includes 550,000 to 800,000 distinct CDR3 sequences, about a sixth of them seen just once. The sequenced sample consisted of blood. These receptors were collected from a man younger than 35 with Graves' hyperthyroidism. Each CDR3 is given with its conserved first and last residue. A D gene is named only where the DNA matches it firmly. Clone size is stated in some rows and not others, as once, few, many or a class when expanded.

D gene | J gene | clone size | V gene | CDR3 DNA | CDR3 protein
. | TRBJ2-7 | few | TRBV29-1 | TGCAGCGCCTCAACAGTCTACGAGCAGTACTTC | CSASTVYEQYF
. | TRBJ1-5 | . | TRBV28 | TGTGCCAGCAGTTTAGCTTGGCAGGGGATCAATCAGCCCCAGCATTTT | CASSLAWQGINQPQHF
. | TRBJ1-5 | . | TRBV4-1 | TGCGCCAGCAGCCAAGATTCCACCGGAGGGACCCAGCATTTT | CASSQDSTGGTQHF
. | TRBJ2-1 | few | TRBV7-3 | TGTGCCAGCAGCTTATTCCCCTGGGATGAGCAGTTCTTC | CASSLFPWDEQFF
. | TRBJ1-1 | few | TRBV4-3 | TGCGCCAGCAGCCAAGAGTTGAGTTTGAACACTGAAGCTTTCTTT | CASSQELSLNTEAFF
TRBD1 | TRBJ2-7 | . | TRBV19 | TGTGCCAGTAGGGGGACAGGGGCGAACGAGCAGTACTTC | CASRGTGANEQYF
. | TRBJ2-7 | few | TRBV10-2 | TGCGCCAGCAGTGAGAGTATTGTATACGAGCAGTACTTC | CASSESIVYEQYF
. | TRBJ2-7 | many | TRBV11-2 | TGTGCCAGCAGCTCGGGCCTTGGCTACGAGCAGTACTTC | CASSSGLGYEQYF
TRBD1 | TRBJ2-7 | many | TRBV9 | TGTGCCAGCAGCAGACAGGGGGCCGCCTACGAGCAGTACTTC | CASSRQGAAYEQYF
. | TRBJ1-2 | . | TRBV12-3/TRBV12-4 | TGTGCCAGCAGTTTAGGGCAGTTTGCTGGCTACACCTTC | CASSLGQFAGYTF